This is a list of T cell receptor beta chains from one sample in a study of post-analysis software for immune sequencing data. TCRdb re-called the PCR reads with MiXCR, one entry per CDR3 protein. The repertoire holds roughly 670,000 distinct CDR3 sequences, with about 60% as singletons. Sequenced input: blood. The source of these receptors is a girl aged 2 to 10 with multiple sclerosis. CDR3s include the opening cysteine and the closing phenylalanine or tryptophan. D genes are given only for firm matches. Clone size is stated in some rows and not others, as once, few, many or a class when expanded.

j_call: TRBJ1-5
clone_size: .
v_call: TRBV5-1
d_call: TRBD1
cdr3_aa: CASSLGTGDQPQHF
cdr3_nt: TGCGCCAGCAGCTTGGGGACAGGTGATCAGCCCCAGCATTTT

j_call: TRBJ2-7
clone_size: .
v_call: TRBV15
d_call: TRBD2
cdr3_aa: CATSRGWLLAGGSHEQYF
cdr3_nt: TGTGCCACCAGCAGAGGGTGGCTACTAGCGGGAGGGAGCCACGAGCAGTACTTC

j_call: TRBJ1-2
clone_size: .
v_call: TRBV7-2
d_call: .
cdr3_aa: CASTLMGGYTF
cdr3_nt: TGTGCCAGCACCCTAATGGGAGGCTACACCTTC

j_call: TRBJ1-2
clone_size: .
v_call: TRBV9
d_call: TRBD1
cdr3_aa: CASSATGGADYGYTF
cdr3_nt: TGTGCCAGCAGCGCTACAGGGGGCGCAGACTATGGCTACACCTTC

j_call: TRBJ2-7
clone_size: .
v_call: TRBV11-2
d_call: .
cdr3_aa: CASSLAPGSKTTSYEQYF
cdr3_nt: TGTGCCAGCAGCTTAGCTCCGGGGTCGAAGACGACCTCCTACGAGCAGTACTTC

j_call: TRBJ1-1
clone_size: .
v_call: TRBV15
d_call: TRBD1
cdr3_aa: CATSRRSRGMTEAFF
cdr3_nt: TGTGCCACCAGCAGACGCTCCAGGGGGATGACTGAAGCTTTCTTT

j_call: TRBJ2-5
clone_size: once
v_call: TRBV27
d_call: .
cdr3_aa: CASSWEGGKTQYF
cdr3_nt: TGTGCCAGCAGTTGGGAGGGGGGGAAGACCCAGTACTTC

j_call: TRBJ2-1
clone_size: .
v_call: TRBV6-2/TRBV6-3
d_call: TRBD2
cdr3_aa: CASSYQAWDYEQFF
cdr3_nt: TGTGCCAGCAGTTATCAGGCTTGGGACTACGAGCAGTTCTTC

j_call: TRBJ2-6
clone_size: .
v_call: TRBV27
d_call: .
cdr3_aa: CASRPSTLSSGANVLTF
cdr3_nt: TGTGCCAGCAGGCCATCGACATTAAGCTCTGGGGCCAACGTCCTGACTTTC

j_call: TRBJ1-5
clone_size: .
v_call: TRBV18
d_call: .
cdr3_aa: CASSPPAGNQPQHF
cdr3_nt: TGTGCCAGCTCACCACCGGCGGGAAATCAGCCCCAGCATTTT

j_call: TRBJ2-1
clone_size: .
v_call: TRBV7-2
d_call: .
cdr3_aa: CASSSPGGSGRREFF
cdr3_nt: TGTGCCAGCAGCTCCCCCGGGGGTAGCGGTAGAAGGGAGTTCTTC

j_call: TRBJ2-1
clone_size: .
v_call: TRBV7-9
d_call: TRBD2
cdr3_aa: CASSYFLGGWDEQFF
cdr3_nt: TGTGCCAGCAGCTACTTCCTCGGGGGGTGGGATGAGCAGTTCTTC

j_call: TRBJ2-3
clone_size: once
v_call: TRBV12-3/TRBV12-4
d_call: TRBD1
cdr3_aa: CASSHRQGTTDAQYF
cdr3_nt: TGTGCCAGCAGTCATAGACAGGGGACCACAGATGCGCAGTATTTT

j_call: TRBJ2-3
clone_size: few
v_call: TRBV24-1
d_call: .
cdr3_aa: CATSDLGRDSNTDTQYF
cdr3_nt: TGTGCCACCAGTGATTTAGGCCGGGACTCGAACACAGATACGCAGTATTTT

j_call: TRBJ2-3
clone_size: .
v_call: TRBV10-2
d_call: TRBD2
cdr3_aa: CASRRIAGRTDTQYF
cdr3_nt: TGCGCCAGCAGAAGGATAGCGGGGCGCACAGATACGCAGTATTTT

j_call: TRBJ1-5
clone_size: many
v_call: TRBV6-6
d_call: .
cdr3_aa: CASSPSNQPQHF
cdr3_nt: TGTGCCAGCAGCCCTTCTAATCAGCCCCAGCATTTT

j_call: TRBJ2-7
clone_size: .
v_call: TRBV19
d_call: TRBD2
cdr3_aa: CASSPTSRLFEQYF
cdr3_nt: TGTGCCAGTAGTCCGACTAGCCGTTTATTCGAGCAGTACTTC

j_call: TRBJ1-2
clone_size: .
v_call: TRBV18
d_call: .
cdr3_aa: CASSPDLTVYGYTF
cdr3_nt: TGTGCCAGCTCACCAGACCTGACGGTCTATGGCTACACCTTC

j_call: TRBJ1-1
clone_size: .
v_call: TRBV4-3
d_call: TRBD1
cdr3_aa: CASSLNLQGVTEAFF
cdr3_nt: TGCGCCAGCAGCTTAAACCTCCAGGGGGTCACTGAAGCTTTCTTT

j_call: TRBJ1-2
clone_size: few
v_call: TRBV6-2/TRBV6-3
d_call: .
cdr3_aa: CASSSPPTAHYGYTF
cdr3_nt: TGTGCCAGCAGTTCCCCCCCGACGGCCCACTATGGCTACACCTTC

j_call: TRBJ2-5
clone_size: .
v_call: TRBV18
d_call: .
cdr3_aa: CASSPRGPGETQYF
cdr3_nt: TGTGCCAGCTCACCACGGGGGCCGGGAGAGACCCAGTACTTC

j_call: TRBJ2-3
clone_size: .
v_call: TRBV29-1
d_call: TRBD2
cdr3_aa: CSAPTSGSGVADTQYF
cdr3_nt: TGCAGCGCCCCGACTAGCGGGAGTGGCGTGGCAGATACGCAGTATTTT

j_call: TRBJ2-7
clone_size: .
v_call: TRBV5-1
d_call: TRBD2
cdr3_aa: CAGSAVQRGPYEQYF
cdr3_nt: TGCGCCGGCAGCGCGGTCCAGCGGGGACCCTACGAGCAGTACTTC

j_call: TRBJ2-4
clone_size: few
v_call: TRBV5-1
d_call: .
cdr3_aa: CASSLGGSAVGNIQYF
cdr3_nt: TGCGCCAGCAGCTTGGGGGGTTCCGCTGTGGGAAACATTCAGTACTTC

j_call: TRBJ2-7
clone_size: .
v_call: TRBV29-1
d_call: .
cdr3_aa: CSAGTSTYEQYF
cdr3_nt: TGCAGCGCTGGGACTTCCACCTACGAGCAGTACTTC

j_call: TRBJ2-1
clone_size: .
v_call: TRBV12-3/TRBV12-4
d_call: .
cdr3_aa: CASRDPSEQFF
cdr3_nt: TGTGCCAGCCGGGACCCCAGCGAGCAGTTCTTC

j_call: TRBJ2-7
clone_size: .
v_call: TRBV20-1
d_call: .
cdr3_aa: CSAPGPSSYEQYF
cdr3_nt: TGCAGTGCTCCCGGGCCGAGCTCCTACGAGCAGTACTTC

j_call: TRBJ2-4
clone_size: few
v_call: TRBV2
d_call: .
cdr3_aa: CASRMGMGDIQYF
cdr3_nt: TGTGCCAGCAGAATGGGCATGGGGGACATTCAGTACTTC

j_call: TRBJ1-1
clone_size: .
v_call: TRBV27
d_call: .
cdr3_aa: CASMWGKNTEAFF
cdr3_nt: TGTGCCAGCATGTGGGGTAAGAACACTGAAGCTTTCTTT

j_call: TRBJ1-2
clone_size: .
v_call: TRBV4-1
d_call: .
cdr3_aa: CASSQVSLPYYTF
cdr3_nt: TGCGCCAGCAGCCAAGTGTCCCTACCATACTACACCTTC

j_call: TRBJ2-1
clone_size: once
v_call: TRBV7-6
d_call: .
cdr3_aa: CASSPGTYSYNEQFF
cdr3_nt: TGTGCCAGCAGCCCAGGGACTTACTCCTACAATGAGCAGTTCTTC

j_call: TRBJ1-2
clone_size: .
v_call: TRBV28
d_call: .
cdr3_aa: CASRSAPGELGYTF
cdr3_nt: TGTGCCAGCAGGTCCGCCCCAGGGGAACTTGGCTACACCTTC

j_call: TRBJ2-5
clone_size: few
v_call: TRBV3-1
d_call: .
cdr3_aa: CASSQQEGLVETLYF
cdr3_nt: TGTGCCAGCAGCCAACAAGAGGGGCTGGTGGAGACCCTGTACTTC

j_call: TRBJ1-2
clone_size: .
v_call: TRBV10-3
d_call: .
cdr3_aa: CAISPEVTGFSNYGYTF
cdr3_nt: TGTGCCATCTCCCCAGAGGTCACAGGGTTCTCTAACTATGGCTACACCTTC

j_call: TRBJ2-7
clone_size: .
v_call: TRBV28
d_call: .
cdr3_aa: CASSSSGGIYEQYF
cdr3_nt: TGTGCCAGCAGTTCCTCTGGGGGGATCTACGAGCAGTACTTC